The clone carrying this TCR beta chain was recorded a few times. The antigen remains unidentified. This record comes from a study of CD8 T cells in ankylosing spondylitis. Quantitative barcoded 5'-RACE was used to prepare TCR beta libraries. Each CDR3 protein gets one entry after TCRdb re-called the 5' RACE reads with MiXCR. The data hold more than 600,000 distinct CDR3 sequences, with around 20% observed a single time. Study-wide results and caveats: Significantly higher representation of disease-linked clones was reported for matched ankylosing spondylitis synovial fluid. Peripheral blood held disease-linked clones only at relatively low frequency, and these were CD8+. Several highly homologous variants made up a TCR beta motif, and this motif appeared characteristic of ankylosing spondylitis blood.

CDR1 is SEHNR and CDR2 is FQNEAQ in the germline V gene (reference sequence). The J segment lost 8 bases and the V segment lost 5 bases, leaving 18 bases of the junction unmatched. The CDR3 spans 17 residues. The sample comprised blood, either unsorted or a sorted T cell fraction (not recorded which). The V call is TRBV7-9, the J call TRBJ2-1, with TRBD2 matching 7 bases. The receptor comes from a male donor with ankylosing spondylitis. The CDR3 bases are TGTGCCAGCAGCCAAGACCATGTTGCGGCGGGAGTCGATGAGCAGTTCTTC. Protein sequence: CASSQDHVAAGVDEQFF.